The T cell receptor beta chain described here comes from a study of T cell changes during pregnancy in multiple sclerosis. Data came from immunoSEQ multiplex PCR; TCRdb stores just in-frame clones and leaves some out. The data hold 40,000 or so clones, with around nine tenths observed a single time. V shed 4 bases, J shed 2 bases, and the junction held 8 bases outside the gene matches. Germline CDR1 and CDR2: MDHEN and SYDVKM. The CDR3 sequence is 16 residues long. The TCR sequence derives from a female donor in good health, enrolled as a control in a pregnancy study. The chain joins TRBV28 to TRBJ2-7, with 10 nucleotides matching TRBD1. Sequencing was performed on CD4+ T cells from peripheral blood mononuclear cells, taken after pregnancy. This CDR3 reads CASSSDRGNQAYEQYF. CDR3 in DNA: TGTGCCAGCAGTTCGGACAGGGGGAATCAAGCCTACGAGCAGTACTTC. Full variable domain (missing parts from reference TRBV28 and TRBJ2-7): DVKVTQSSRYLVKRTGEKVFLECVQDMDHENMFWYRQDPGLGLRLIYFSYDVKMKEKGDIPEGYSVSREKKERFSLILESASTNQTSMYLCASSSDRGNQAYEQYFGPGTRLTVT.